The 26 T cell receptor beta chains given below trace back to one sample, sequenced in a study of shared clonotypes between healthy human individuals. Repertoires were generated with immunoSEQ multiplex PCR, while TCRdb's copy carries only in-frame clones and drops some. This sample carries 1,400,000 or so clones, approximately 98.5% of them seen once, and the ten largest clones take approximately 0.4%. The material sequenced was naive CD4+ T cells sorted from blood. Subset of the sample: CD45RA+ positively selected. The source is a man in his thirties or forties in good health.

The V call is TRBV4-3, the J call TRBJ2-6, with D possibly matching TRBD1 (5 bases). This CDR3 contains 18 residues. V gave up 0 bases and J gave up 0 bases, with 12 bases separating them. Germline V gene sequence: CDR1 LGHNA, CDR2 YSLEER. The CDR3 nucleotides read TGCGCCAGCAGCCAAGATGGCAGGGCGGACTCTGGGGCCAACGTCCTGACTTTC. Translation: CASSQDGRADSGANVLTF.

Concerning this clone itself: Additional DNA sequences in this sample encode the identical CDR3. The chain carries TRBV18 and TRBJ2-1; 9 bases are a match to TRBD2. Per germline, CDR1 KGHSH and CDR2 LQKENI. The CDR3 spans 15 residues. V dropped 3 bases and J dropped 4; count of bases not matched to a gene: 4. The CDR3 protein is CASSPMTSGYNEQFF. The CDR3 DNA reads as TGTGCCAGCTCACCGATGACTAGCGGATACAATGAGCAGTTCTTC. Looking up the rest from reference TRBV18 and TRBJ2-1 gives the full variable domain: NAGVMQNPRHLVRRRGQEARLRCSPMKGHSHVYWYRQLPEEGLKFMVYLQKENIIDESGMPKERFSAEFPKEGPSILRIQQVVRGDSAAYFCASSPMTSGYNEQFFGPGTRLTVL.

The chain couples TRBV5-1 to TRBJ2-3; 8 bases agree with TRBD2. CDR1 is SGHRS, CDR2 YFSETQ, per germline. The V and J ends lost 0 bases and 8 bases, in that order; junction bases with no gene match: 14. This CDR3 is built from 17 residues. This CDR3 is CASSLEIASGSVPTQYF. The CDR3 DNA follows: TGCGCCAGCAGCTTGGAAATCGCTAGCGGGTCCGTACCTACGCAGTATTTT.

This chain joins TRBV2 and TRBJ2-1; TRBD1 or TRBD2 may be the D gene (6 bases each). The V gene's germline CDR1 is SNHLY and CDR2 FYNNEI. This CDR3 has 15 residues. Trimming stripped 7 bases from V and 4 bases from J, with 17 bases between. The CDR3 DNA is TGTGCCAGCAACCCTTTGGGGGGCGATTACAATGAGCAGTTCTTC. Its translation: CASNPLGGDYNEQFF. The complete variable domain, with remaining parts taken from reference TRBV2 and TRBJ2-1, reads EPEVTQTPSHQVTQMGQEVILRCVPISNHLYFYWYRQILGQKVEFLVSFYNNEISEKSEIFDDQFSVERPDGSNFTLKIRSTKLEDSAMYFCASNPLGGDYNEQFFGPGTRLTVL.

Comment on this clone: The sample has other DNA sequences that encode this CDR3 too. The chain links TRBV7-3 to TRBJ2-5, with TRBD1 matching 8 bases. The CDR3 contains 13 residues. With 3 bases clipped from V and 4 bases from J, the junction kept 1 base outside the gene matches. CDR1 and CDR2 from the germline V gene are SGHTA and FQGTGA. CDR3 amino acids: CASSFGQGETQYF. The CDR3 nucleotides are TGTGCCAGCAGCTTCGGACAGGGAGAGACCCAGTACTTC.

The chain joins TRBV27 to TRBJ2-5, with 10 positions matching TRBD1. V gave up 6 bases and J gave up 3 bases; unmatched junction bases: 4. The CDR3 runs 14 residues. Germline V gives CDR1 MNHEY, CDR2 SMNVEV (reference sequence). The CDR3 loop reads CASRTGTGEETQYF. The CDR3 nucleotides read TGTGCCAGCAGAACTGGGACAGGGGAAGAGACCCAGTACTTC.

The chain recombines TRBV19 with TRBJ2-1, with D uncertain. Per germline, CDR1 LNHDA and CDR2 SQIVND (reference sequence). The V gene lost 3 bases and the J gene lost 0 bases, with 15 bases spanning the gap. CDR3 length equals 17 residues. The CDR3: CASSMYSSSSSYNEQFF. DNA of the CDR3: TGTGCCAGTAGTATGTATTCCAGTTCGAGCTCCTACAATGAGCAGTTCTTC.

CDR3 sequence: CASSQGPYSEQYF. In DNA, the CDR3 is TGTGCCAGCAGCCAGGGACCCTACTCCGAGCAGTACTTC. This chain links TRBV7-7 with TRBJ2-7; D could derive from TRBD1 or TRBD2 (5 bases each). The CDR3 extends over 13 amino acids. The V end was cut by 5 bases, the J end by 6 bases, with 14 bases between. The germline CDR1 and CDR2 sequences are SSHAT and FNYEAQ (reference sequence).

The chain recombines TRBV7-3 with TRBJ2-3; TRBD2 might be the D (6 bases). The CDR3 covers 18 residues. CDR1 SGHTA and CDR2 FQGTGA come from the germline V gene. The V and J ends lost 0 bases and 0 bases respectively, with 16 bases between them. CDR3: CASSLTASVSTSTDTQYF. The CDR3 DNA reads TGTGCCAGCAGCTTAACGGCTAGCGTGTCAACTAGCACAGATACGCAGTATTTT. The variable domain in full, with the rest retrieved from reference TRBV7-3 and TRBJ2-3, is GAGVSQTPSNKVTEKGKYVELRCDPISGHTALYWYRQSLGQGPEFLIYFQGTGAADDSGLPNDRFFAVRPEGSVSTLKIQRTERGDSAVYLCASSLTASVSTSTDTQYFGPGTRLTVL.

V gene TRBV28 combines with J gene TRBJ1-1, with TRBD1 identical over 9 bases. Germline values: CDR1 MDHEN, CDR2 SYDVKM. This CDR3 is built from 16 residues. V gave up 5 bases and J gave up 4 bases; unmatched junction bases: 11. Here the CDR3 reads CASSPYRDRVATEAFF. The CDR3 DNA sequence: TGTGCCAGCAGTCCGTACAGGGACAGGGTGGCCACTGAAGCTTTCTTT.

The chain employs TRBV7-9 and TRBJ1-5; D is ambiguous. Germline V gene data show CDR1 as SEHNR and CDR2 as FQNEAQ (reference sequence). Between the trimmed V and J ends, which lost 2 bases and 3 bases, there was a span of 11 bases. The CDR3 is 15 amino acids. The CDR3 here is CASSLNSGVNQPQHF. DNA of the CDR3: TGTGCCAGCAGCTTAAACTCAGGAGTCAATCAGCCCCAGCATTTT.

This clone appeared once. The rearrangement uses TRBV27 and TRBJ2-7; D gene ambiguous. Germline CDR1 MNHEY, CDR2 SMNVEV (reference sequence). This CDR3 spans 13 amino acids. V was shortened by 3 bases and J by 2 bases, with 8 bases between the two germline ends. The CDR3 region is CASSLGLTYEQYF. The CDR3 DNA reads TGTGCCAGCAGTTTGGGGTTGACCTACGAGCAGTACTTC.

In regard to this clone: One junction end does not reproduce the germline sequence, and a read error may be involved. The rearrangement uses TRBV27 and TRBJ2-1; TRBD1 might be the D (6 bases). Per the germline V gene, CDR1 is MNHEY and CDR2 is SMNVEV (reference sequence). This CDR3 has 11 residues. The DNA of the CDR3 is TGTGCCAGCAGTCGGGACACGGAGCGGTTCTTC. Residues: CASSRDTERFF.

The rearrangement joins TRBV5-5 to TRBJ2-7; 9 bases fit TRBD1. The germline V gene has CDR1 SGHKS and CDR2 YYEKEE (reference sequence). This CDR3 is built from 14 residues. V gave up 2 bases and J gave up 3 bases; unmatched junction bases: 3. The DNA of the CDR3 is TGTGCCAGCAGCTTTCGGGACAGGGACTACGAGCAGTACTTC. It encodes CASSFRDRDYEQYF.

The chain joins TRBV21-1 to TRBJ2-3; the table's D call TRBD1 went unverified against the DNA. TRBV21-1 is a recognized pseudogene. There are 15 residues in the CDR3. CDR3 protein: CASSKGNSSTDTQYF. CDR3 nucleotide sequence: TGTGCCAGCAGCAAAGGAAACAGCAGCACAGATACGCAGTATTTT.

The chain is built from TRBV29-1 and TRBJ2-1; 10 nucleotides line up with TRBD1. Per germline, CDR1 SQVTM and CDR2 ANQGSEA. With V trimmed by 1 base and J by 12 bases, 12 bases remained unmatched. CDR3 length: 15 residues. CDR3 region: CSVEGGTGVDLGQFF. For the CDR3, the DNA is TGCAGCGTTGAAGGGGGGACAGGGGTTGACCTTGGGCAGTTCTTC.

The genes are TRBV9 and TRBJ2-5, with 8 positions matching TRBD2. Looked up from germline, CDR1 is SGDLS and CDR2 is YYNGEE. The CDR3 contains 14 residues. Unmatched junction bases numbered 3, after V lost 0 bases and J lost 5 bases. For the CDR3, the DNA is TGTGCCAGCAGCGTAGAAAAGCGGGGGGAGACCCAGTACTTC. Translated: CASSVEKRGETQYF.

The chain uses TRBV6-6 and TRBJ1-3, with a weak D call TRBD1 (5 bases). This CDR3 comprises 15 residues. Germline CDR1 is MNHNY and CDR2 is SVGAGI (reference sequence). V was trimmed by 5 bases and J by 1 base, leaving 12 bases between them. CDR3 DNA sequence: TGTGCCAGCAGTACCATCGGGGGTTCTGGAAACACCATATATTTT. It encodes CASSTIGGSGNTIYF.

The CDR3 loop is CASDSVGGNTEAFF. DNA of the CDR3: TGTGCCAGCGACTCGGTGGGGGGGAACACTGAAGCTTTCTTT. The chain recombines TRBV28 with TRBJ1-1; possible D gene TRBD1, 5 bases. Germline-derived CDR1 and CDR2 are MDHEN and SYDVKM. CDR3 length: 14 amino acids. V lost 8 bases, J lost 1 base, and 14 bases lay in between.

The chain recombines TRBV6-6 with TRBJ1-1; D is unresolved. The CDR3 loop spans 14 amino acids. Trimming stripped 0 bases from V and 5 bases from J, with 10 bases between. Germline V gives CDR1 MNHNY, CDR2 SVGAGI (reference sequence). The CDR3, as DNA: TGTGCCAGCAGTTACTCTTCGGGAATAACTGAAGCTTTCTTT. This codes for CASSYSSGITEAFF.

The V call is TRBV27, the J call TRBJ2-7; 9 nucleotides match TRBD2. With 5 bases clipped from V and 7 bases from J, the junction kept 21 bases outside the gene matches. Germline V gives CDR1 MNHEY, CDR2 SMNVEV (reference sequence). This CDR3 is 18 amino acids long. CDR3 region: CASSHTGHRSGSLGEQYF. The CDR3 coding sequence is TGTGCCAGCAGTCATACAGGGCATCGTAGCGGGAGTCTCGGGGAGCAGTACTTC.

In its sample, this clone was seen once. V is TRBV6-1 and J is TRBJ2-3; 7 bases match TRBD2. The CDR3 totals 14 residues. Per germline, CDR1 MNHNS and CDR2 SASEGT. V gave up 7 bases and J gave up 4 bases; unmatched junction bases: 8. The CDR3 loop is CASIASSGADTQYF. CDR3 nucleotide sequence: TGTGCCAGCATTGCCTCTAGCGGCGCAGATACGCAGTATTTT.

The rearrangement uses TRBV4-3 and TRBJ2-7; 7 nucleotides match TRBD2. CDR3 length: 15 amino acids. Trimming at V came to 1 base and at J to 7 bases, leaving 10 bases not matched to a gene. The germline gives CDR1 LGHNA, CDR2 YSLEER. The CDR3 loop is CASSQASGGGEEQYF. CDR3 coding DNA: TGCGCCAGCAGCCAAGCGTCGGGAGGCGGTGAAGAGCAGTACTTC.

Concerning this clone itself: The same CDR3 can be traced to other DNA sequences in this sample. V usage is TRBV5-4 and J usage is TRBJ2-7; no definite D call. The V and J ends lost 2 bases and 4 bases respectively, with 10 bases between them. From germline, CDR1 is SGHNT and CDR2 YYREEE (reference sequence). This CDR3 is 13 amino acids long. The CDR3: CASSLGGDYEQYF. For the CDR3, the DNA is TGTGCCAGCAGCTTAGGTGGAGATTACGAGCAGTACTTC. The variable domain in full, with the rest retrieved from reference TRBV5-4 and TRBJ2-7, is ETGVTQSPTHLIKTRGQQVTLRCSSQSGHNTVSWYQQALGQGPQFIFQYYREEENGRGNFPPRFSGLQFPNYSSELNVNALELDDSALYLCASSLGGDYEQYFGPGTRLTVT.

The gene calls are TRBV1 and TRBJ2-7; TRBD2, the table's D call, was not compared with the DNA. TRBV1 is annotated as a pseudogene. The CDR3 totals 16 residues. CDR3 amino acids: CTSSQGDEGGTYEQYF. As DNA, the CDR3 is TGCACCAGCAGCCAAGGGGACGAGGGGGGGACCTACGAGCAGTACTTC.

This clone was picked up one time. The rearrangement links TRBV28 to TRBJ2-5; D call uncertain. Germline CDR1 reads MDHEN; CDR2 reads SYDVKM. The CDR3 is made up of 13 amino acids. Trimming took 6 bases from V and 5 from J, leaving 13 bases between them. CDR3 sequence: CASSSRSGETQYF. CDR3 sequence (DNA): TGTGCCAGCAGCTCTCGGAGTGGGGAGACCCAGTACTTC.